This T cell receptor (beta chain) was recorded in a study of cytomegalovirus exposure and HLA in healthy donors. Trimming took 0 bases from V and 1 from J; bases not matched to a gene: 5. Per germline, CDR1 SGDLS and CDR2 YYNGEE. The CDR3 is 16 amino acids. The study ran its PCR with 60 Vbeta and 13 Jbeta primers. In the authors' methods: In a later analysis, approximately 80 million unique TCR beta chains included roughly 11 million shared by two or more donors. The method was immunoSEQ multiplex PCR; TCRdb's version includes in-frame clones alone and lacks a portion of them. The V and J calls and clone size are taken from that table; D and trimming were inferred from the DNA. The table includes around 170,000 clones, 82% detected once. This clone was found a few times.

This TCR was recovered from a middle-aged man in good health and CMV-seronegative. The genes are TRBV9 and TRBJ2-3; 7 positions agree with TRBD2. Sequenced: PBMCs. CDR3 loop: CASSVGEGLRTDTQYF. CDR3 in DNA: TGTGCCAGCAGCGTAGGGGAGGGACTCCGCACAGATACGCAGTATTTT.